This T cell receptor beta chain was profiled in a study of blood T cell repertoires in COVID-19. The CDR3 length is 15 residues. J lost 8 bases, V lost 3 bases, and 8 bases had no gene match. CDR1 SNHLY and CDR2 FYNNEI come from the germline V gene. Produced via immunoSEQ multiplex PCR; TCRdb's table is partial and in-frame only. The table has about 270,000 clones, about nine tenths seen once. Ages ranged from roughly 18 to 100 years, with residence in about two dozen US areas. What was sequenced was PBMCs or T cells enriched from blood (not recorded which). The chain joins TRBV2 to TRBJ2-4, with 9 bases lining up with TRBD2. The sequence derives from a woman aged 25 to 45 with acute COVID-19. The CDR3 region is CASSDAGGSVYIQYF. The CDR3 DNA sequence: TGTGCCAGCAGTGATGCGGGGGGGAGTGTCTACATTCAGTACTTC.